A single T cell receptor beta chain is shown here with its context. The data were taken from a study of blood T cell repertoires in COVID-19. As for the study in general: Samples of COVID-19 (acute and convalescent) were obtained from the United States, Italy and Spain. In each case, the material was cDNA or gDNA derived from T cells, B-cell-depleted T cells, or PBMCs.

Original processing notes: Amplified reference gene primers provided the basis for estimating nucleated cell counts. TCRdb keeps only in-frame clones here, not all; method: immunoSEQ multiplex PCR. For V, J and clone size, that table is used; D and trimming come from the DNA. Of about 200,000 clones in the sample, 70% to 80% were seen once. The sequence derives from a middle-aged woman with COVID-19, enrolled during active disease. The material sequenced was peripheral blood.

Here the CDR3 DNA reads TGTGCCAGCACCCTTTTGACAGGGGGCTCGGGGGAGCAGTACTTC. Protein product: CASTLLTGGSGEQYF. The chain has TRBV28 and TRBJ2-7, with 10 nucleotides matching TRBD1. V was clipped by 7 bases and J by 7 bases; unmatched bases: 13. CDR1 is MDHEN, CDR2 SYDVKM, per germline. The CDR3 sequence is 15 residues long.